These 32 T cell receptor beta chains were all obtained from the same sample, sequenced in a study of shared clonotypes between healthy human individuals. Naive CD8 cells comprised CD45RO-negative, CCR7-positively selected cells, excluding terminally differentiated effector memory CD45RA+ cells. Some clones are missing from TCRdb's copy, which holds only in-frame ones; the method was immunoSEQ multiplex PCR. This sample has some 2,100,000 clones, with roughly 91% found just once. Sequencing was carried out using naive CD8+ T cells from PBMCs. The receptors come from a man between 18 and 35 years old in good health. Some clones in this sample may be carry-over from other donors' samples.

The J gene is TRBJ2-1, the V gene TRBV29-1; perhaps TRBD2 as D (7 bases). Per germline, CDR1 SQVTM and CDR2 ANQGSEA. Deletions cut 4 bases from V and 5 bases from J, with 21 bases between. This CDR3 comprises 16 residues. Here the CDR3 reads CSVAGAGAGVHNEQFF. The CDR3, as DNA: TGCAGCGTTGCCGGCGCGGGGGCGGGAGTGCACAATGAGCAGTTCTTC.

The J gene is TRBJ1-1, the V gene TRBV6-5; 9 bases line up with TRBD1. The CDR3 runs 15 residues. The V gene end was trimmed by 2 bases and the J gene end by 4 bases; junction bases not matched to a gene: 5. Per the germline V gene, CDR1 is MNHEY and CDR2 is SVGAGI. CDR3 region: CASSYQGQGFTEAFF. In nucleotides, the CDR3 is TGTGCCAGCAGTTACCAGGGACAGGGTTTCACTGAAGCTTTCTTT.

V and J are TRBV27 and TRBJ1-5, with D possibly matching TRBD1 (5 bases). From germline, CDR1 is MNHEY and CDR2 SMNVEV (reference sequence). The CDR3 runs to 20 residues. Trimming took off 6 bases at V and 2 bases at J, with 29 bases between the two ends. CDR3 sequence (DNA): TGTGCCAGCAGCCTCCTAGGGGACCCAAGCACGGGGATCGGCAATCAGCCCCAGCATTTT. Amino acids: CASSLLGDPSTGIGNQPQHF.

This clone turned up a few times. The rearrangement joins TRBV10-2 to TRBJ2-7; a weak D match, TRBD1 (5 bases). Germline CDR1 is WSHSY and CDR2 is SAAADI. The ends were cut back, 3 bases at V and 6 bases at J, with 18 bases in the middle. The CDR3 has 15 amino acids. The CDR3 region is CASSERQGIVREQYF. The CDR3 coding sequence is TGCGCCAGCAGTGAACGTCAGGGAATCGTACGCGAGCAGTACTTC.

The chain uses TRBV5-1 and TRBJ2-1, with a tentative D call TRBD2 (5 bases). CDR3 length equals 18 residues. With 0 bases removed from V and 4 bases from J, the gap between germline ends came to 20 bases. CDR1 and CDR2 (germline): SGHRS, YFSETQ. In nucleotides, the CDR3 is TGCGCCAGCAGCTTGGGCCTAGTTATAGCGAGAGCTTACAATGAGCAGTTCTTC. Translation: CASSLGLVIARAYNEQFF.

The chain joins TRBV15 to TRBJ2-7; 7 nucleotides line up with TRBD1. The ends lost 0 bases at V and 2 bases at J; junction bases unmatched: 7. The germline CDR1 and CDR2 sequences are LNHNV and YYDKDF (reference sequence). CDR3 length: 16 amino acids. CDR3: CATSRELGQEPYEQYF. The CDR3 coding sequence is TGTGCCACCAGCAGAGAACTCGGACAGGAGCCCTACGAGCAGTACTTC.

This chain connects TRBV28 to TRBJ2-7; D is undetermined. The CDR3 extends over 13 amino acids. Germline values: CDR1 MDHEN, CDR2 SYDVKM. The V and J ends lost 10 bases and 2 bases respectively, with 15 bases between them. In DNA, the CDR3 is TGTGCCATCTCTGAGGCCGTAACCTACGAGCAGTACTTC. This translates into CAISEAVTYEQYF. The full variable domain, completed using reference TRBV28 and TRBJ2-7, is DVKVTQSSRYLVKRTGEKVFLECVQDMDHENMFWYRQDPGLGLRLIYFSYDVKMKEKGDIPEGYSVSREKKERFSLILESASTNQTSMYLCAISEAVTYEQYFGPGTRLTVT.

The rearrangement links TRBV29-1 to TRBJ2-2; D may match TRBD1 or TRBD2 (5 bases each). Per germline, CDR1 SQVTM and CDR2 ANQGSEA. The germline V and J ends were trimmed by 4 bases and 5 bases, with 11 bases remaining between them. This CDR3 has 13 amino acids. The CDR3 spells CSVVEGRTGELFF. Written as DNA, the CDR3 is TGCAGCGTTGTTGAGGGACGAACCGGGGAGCTGTTTTTT.

Comment on this clone: This could be a read error, since a much larger clone is one nucleotide away. Other DNA variants within this sample encode the same CDR3. The chain employs TRBV28 and TRBJ1-3; D is perhaps TRBD1 (6 bases). V dropped 5 bases and J dropped 4 bases, with 18 bases sitting between them. The CDR3 is 16 amino acids. CDR1 is MDHEN, CDR2 SYDVKM, per germline. DNA for the CDR3: TGTGCCAGCAGTCCGAGGGGGACGGTCTCCGGAAACACCATATATTTT. Its protein is CASSPRGTVSGNTIYF.

This rearrangement joins TRBV27 to TRBJ1-5; D gene unclear. V was pared by 10 bases and J by 0 bases, with 16 bases between. Germline-derived CDR1 and CDR2 are MNHEY and SMNVEV (reference sequence). This CDR3 contains 15 residues. The CDR3: CANPDRMNSNQPQHF. CDR3 nucleotides: TGTGCCAACCCAGACCGAATGAATAGCAATCAGCCCCAGCATTTT.

The rearrangement uses TRBV18 and TRBJ1-2; unclear D gene. The CDR3 totals 14 residues. Germline lookup yields CDR1 KGHSH and CDR2 LQKENI. V dropped 3 bases and J dropped 4 bases, with 12 bases sitting between them. As DNA, the CDR3 is TGTGCCAGCTCACCCGATCGGGCGGTCTATGGCTACACCTTC. Its protein is CASSPDRAVYGYTF.

The DNA of the CDR3 is TGTGCCAGCAGTGACGGTGAAGCTTTCTTT. This translates into CASSDGEAFF. The chain recombines TRBV6-4 with TRBJ1-1; D remains ambiguous. There are 10 residues in the CDR3. V gave up 2 bases and J gave up 7 bases, with 2 bases separating them. The germline V gene has CDR1 MRHNA and CDR2 SNTAGT.

This sequence joins TRBV6-5 and TRBJ2-1; D may be TRBD2 (7 bases). The germline V and J ends were trimmed by 3 bases and 10 bases, with 13 bases remaining between them. This CDR3 contains 13 residues. Germline V gene sequence: CDR1 MNHEY, CDR2 SVGAGI. Here the CDR3 reads CASSYTGRAEQFF. CDR3 DNA sequence: TGTGCCAGCAGTTATACAGGGAGGGCCGAGCAGTTCTTC.

The chain is built from TRBV5-6 and TRBJ1-2; tentatively, D is TRBD1 (5 bases). From germline, CDR1 is SGHDT and CDR2 YYEEEE. Trimming pared 3 bases from V and 1 base from J, leaving 25 bases between. The CDR3 has 19 residues. The DNA of the CDR3 is TGTGCCAGCAGCTATGAACACCACTACCGGGACGGAAGTAACTATGGCTACACCTTC. Protein product: CASSYEHHYRDGSNYGYTF.

This chain links TRBV19 with TRBJ1-4; D remains ambiguous. Germline values: CDR1 LNHDA, CDR2 SQIVND (reference sequence). The CDR3 covers 11 residues. Trimming cost V 2 bases and J 12 bases, with 7 bases left between them. CDR3: CASSISTELFF. The CDR3 nucleotides are TGTGCCAGTAGTATAAGCACAGAACTGTTTTTT.

V is TRBV21-1 and J is TRBJ1-2. TRBV21-1 is annotated as a pseudogene. The CDR3 is made up of 12 amino acids. CDR3 sequence reads: CASSKVACGYTF. The CDR3 region has the DNA TGTGCCAGCAGCAAAGTGGCGTGCGGCTACACCTTC.

The table lists this clone with a few counts. The chain has TRBV30 and TRBJ1-1; no definite D call. Germline CDR1 reads GTSNPN; CDR2 reads SVGIG (reference sequence). The CDR3 totals 13 residues. V dropped 2 bases and J dropped 3 bases, with 10 bases sitting between them. As DNA, the CDR3 is TGTGCCTGGAGTCGTTCTAGTTACACTGAAGCTTTCTTT. This translates into CAWSRSSYTEAFF.

The chain recombines TRBV27 with TRBJ2-3; 11 nucleotides align to TRBD2. In germline, CDR1 is MNHEY, CDR2 SMNVEV (reference sequence). This CDR3 comprises 16 residues. V shed 2 bases and J 4 bases; nucleotides not matched to a gene: 5. CDR3 sequence reads: CASSLTLAGGADTQYF. Here the CDR3 DNA reads TGTGCCAGCAGTTTAACCCTAGCGGGAGGCGCAGATACGCAGTATTTT.

The chain combines TRBV27 with TRBJ2-1, with TRBD2 matching over 7 bases. The V gene end was trimmed by 3 bases and the J gene end by 7 bases; junction bases not matched to a gene: 12. The CDR3 loop spans 16 amino acids. Germline lookup yields CDR1 MNHEY and CDR2 SMNVEV (reference sequence). CDR3 nucleotide sequence: TGTGCCAGCAGTTTCCTCATGGCGGGAGCGGGGAATGAGCAGTTCTTC. Its protein is CASSFLMAGAGNEQFF.

This clone was counted once. V is TRBV20-1 and J is TRBJ2-7, with TRBD2 as a possible D gene (6 bases). Germline lookup yields CDR1 DFQATT and CDR2 SNEGSKA (reference sequence). Trimming removed 4 bases at V and 6 bases at J, with 7 bases between. This CDR3 comprises 10 residues. CDR3 protein: CSANGGEQYF. CDR3 DNA: TGCAGTGCTAACGGGGGCGAGCAGTACTTC.

V gene TRBV4-1 combines with J gene TRBJ2-3; 7 nucleotides agree with TRBD1. CDR1 is MGHRA and CDR2 is YSYEKL in the germline V gene. V dropped 0 bases and J dropped 2; count of bases not matched to a gene: 5. The CDR3 covers 16 residues. The CDR3 DNA reads TGCGCCAGCAGCCAAGAACAGGGGCTTTTCACAGATACGCAGTATTTT. Its translation is CASSQEQGLFTDTQYF.

The rearrangement uses TRBV19 and TRBJ1-5; D is unresolved. Trimming pared 7 bases from V and 4 bases from J, leaving 17 bases between. In germline, CDR1 is LNHDA, CDR2 SQIVND (reference sequence). The CDR3 sequence is 15 residues long. CDR3 loop: CASTRGSTTNQPQHF. The CDR3 nucleotides read TGTGCCAGTACGCGGGGATCAACCACAAATCAGCCCCAGCATTTT.

The chain couples TRBV6-5 to TRBJ2-7; 8 bases are shared with TRBD1. Germline V gene lookup returns CDR1 MNHEY and CDR2 SVGAGI. The V gene end was trimmed by 5 bases and the J gene end by 9 bases; junction bases not matched to a gene: 15. The length of the CDR3 is 15 residues. The CDR3 sequence: CASSQTGGSYEWQYF. CDR3 in DNA: TGTGCCAGCAGTCAAACAGGGGGAAGCTACGAGTGGCAGTACTTC.

This clone was observed a single time. The chain joins TRBV5-6 to TRBJ2-7; 10 bases line up with TRBD1. Germline V gives CDR1 SGHDT, CDR2 YYEEEE. This CDR3 has 15 amino acids. J lost 2 bases, V lost 3 bases, and 5 bases had no gene match. The CDR3: CASSSTGTGAYEQYF. The CDR3 DNA reads TGTGCCAGCAGCTCGACCGGGACAGGGGCCTACGAGCAGTACTTC.

The chain links TRBV7-9 to TRBJ2-3; the match to TRBD2 covers 12 bases. CDR3 length: 16 amino acids. Per the germline V gene, CDR1 is SEHNR and CDR2 is FQNEAQ (reference sequence). With V trimmed by 5 bases and J by 5 bases, 8 bases remained unmatched. CDR3 sequence reads: CASSILAGGPGDTQYF. DNA for the CDR3: TGTGCCAGCAGCATACTAGCGGGAGGTCCCGGAGATACGCAGTATTTT.

The rearrangement joins TRBV4-1 to TRBJ2-7; D gene uncertain. The germline CDR1 and CDR2 sequences are MGHRA and YSYEKL. The CDR3 consists of 16 residues. The V end lost 0 bases, the J end lost 1 base, and 13 bases lay between the germline ends. This chain's CDR3 is CASSQDVRTLSYEQYF. CDR3 in DNA: TGCGCCAGCAGCCAAGATGTCAGGACCCTTTCCTACGAGCAGTACTTC.

J is TRBJ1-2 and V is TRBV7-9; tentatively, D is TRBD1 (5 bases). This CDR3 has 15 amino acids. V lost 0 bases to trimming and J lost 0 bases, with 8 bases between them. The germline V gene encodes CDR1 SEHNR and CDR2 FQNEAQ (reference sequence). This CDR3 reads CASSLADTANYGYTF. The CDR3 coding sequence is TGTGCCAGCAGCTTAGCGGACACTGCTAACTATGGCTACACCTTC.

This chain uses TRBV14 with TRBJ2-1; D perhaps matches TRBD1 (6 bases). CDR1 is SGHDN and CDR2 is FVKESK in the germline V gene. V was trimmed by 0 bases and J by 4 bases, leaving 13 bases between them. This CDR3 spans 16 amino acids. The CDR3 is CASSQEVGRGYNEQFF. The DNA for the CDR3 is TGTGCCAGCAGCCAAGAGGTCGGCAGGGGATACAATGAGCAGTTCTTC.

The chain recombines TRBV28 with TRBJ2-7; the match to TRBD2 covers 8 bases. This CDR3 has 15 amino acids. Germline V gives CDR1 MDHEN, CDR2 SYDVKM. The trim removed 3 bases at V and 5 bases at J, leaving 9 bases unmatched. CDR3 sequence reads: CASSFLTSGGNEQYF. The CDR3 coding sequence is TGTGCCAGCAGTTTCCTTACTAGCGGTGGTAACGAGCAGTACTTC.

In DNA, the CDR3 is TGCAGCGTTGGTGTAGGATCCTACGAGCAGTACTTC. Its translation is CSVGVGSYEQYF. This sequence joins TRBV29-1 and TRBJ2-7; D remains unclear. The germline V gene has CDR1 SQVTM and CDR2 ANQGSEA. The CDR3 has 12 residues. Trimming took off 4 bases at V and 1 base at J, with 8 bases between the two ends.

This chain uses TRBV14 with TRBJ2-1, with 7 nucleotides matching TRBD1. The CDR3 is 16 residues long. The V and J ends lost 2 bases and 12 bases, in that order; junction bases with no gene match: 16. From germline, CDR1 is SGHDN and CDR2 FVKESK. This CDR3 is CASSQHPRTGGFRQFF. The CDR3 bases are TGTGCCAGCAGCCAACACCCACGGACAGGTGGGTTTAGGCAGTTCTTC.

The chain combines TRBV7-9 with TRBJ1-4; TRBD1 aligns across 9 bases. The CDR3 length is 18 residues. With V trimmed by 0 bases and J by 3 bases, 8 bases remained unmatched. Germline V gene sequence: CDR1 SEHNR, CDR2 FQNEAQ (reference sequence). Here the CDR3 DNA reads TGTGCCAGCAGCTTAGCGGGGACAGGGCCAACAGCTAATGAAAAACTGTTTTTT. Translated, it gives CASSLAGTGPTANEKLFF. Full variable domain (outside the CDR3, taken from reference TRBV7-9 and TRBJ1-4): DTGVSQNPRHKITKRGQNVTFRCDPISEHNRLYWYRQTLGQGPEFLTYFQNEAQLEKSRLLSDRFSAERPKGSFSTLEIQRTEQGDSAMYLCASSLAGTGPTANEKLFFGSGTQLSVL.